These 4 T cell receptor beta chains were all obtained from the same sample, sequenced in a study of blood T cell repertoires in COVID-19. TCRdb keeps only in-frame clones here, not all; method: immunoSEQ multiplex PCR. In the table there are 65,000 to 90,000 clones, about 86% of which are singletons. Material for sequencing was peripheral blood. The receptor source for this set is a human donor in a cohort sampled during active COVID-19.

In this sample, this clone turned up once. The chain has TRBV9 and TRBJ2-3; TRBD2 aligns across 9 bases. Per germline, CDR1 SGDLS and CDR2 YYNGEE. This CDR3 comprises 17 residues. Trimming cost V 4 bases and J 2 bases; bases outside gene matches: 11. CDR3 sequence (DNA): TGTGCCAGCAGCCCCGGGGGCGGCGGGGGGGCCACAGATACGCAGTATTTT. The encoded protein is CASSPGGGGGATDTQYF.

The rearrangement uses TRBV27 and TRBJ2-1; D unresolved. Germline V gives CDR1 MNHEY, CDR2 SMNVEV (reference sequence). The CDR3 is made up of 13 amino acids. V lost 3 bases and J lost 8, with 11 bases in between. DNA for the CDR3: TGTGCCAGCAGTTTTCTTACAAGCGATGAGCAGTTCTTC. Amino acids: CASSFLTSDEQFF.

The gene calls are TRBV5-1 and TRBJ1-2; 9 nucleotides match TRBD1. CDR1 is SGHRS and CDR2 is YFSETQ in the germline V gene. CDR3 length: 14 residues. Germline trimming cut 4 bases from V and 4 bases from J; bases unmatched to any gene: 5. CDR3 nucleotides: TGCGCCAGCAGCCGGGACAGGGTGCCCTATGGCTACACCTTC. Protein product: CASSRDRVPYGYTF.

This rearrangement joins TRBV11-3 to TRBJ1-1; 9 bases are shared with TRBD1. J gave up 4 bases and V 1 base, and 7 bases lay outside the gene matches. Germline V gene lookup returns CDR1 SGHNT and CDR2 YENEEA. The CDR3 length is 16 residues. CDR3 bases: TGTGCCAGCAGCTTAGGACATCGGGACAGGGTCACTGAAGCTTTCTTT. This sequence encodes CASSLGHRDRVTEAFF.